This T cell receptor beta chain came from a study of cytomegalovirus exposure and HLA in healthy donors. Findings of the study overall: Reported performance of the classifier showed diagnosis of cytomegalovirus status with high specificity and sensitivity.

The length of the CDR3 is 15 residues. V gave up 5 bases and J gave up 0 bases, with 11 bases separating them. Germline-derived CDR1 and CDR2 are MNHEY and SMNVEV (reference sequence). Concerning this clone itself: Its antigen is unidentified.

The PCR made use of 60 Vbeta and 13 Jbeta primers. Measured with immunoSEQ multiplex PCR; TCRdb has only the in-frame clones, and not every one. The profile covers around 90,000 clones, with around 84% appearing a single time and 6.5% to 9% taken by the ten largest. The source material was PBMCs. The TCR was taken from a man aged 40-49 years in good health and CMV-seropositive. The rearrangement uses TRBV27 and TRBJ1-5; D not resolved. CDR3 sequence reads: CASSPSVNSNQPQHF. As DNA, the CDR3 is TGTGCCAGCAGTCCCTCAGTGAATAGCAATCAGCCCCAGCATTTT.